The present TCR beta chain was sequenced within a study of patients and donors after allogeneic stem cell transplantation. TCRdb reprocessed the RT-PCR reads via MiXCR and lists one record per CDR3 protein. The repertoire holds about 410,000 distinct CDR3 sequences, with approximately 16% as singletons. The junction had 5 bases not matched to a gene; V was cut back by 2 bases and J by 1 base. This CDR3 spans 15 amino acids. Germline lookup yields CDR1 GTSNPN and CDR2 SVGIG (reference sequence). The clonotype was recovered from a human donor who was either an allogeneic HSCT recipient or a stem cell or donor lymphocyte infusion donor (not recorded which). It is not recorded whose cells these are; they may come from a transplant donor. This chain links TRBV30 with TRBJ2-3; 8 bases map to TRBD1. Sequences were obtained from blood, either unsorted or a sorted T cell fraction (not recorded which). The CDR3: CAWSPRDRRTDTQYF. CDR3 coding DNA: TGTGCCTGGAGTCCCCGGGACAGGCGCACAGATACGCAGTATTTT.